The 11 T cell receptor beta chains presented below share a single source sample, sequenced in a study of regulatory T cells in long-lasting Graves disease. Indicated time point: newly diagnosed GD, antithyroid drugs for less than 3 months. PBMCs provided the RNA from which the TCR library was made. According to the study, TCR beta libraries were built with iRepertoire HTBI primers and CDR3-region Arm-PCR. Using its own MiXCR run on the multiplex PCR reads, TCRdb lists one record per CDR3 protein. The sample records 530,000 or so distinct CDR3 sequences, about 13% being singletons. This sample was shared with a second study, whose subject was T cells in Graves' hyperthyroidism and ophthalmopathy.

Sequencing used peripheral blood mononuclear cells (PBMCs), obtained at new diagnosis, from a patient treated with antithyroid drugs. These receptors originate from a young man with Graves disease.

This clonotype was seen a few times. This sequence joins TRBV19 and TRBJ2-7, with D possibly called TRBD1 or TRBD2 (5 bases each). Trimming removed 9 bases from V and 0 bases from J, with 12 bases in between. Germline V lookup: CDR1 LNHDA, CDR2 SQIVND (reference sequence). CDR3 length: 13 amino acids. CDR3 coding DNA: TGTGCCAGCCGAAGGGACGGCTCCTACGAGCAGTACTTC. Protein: CASRRDGSYEQYF.

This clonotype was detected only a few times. The CDR3 here is CASSLGRRSGGEQETQYF. The DNA for the CDR3 is TGTGCCAGCAGCTTAGGAAGAAGGTCGGGGGGAGAGCAAGAGACCCAGTACTTC. The rearrangement links TRBV7-7 to TRBJ2-5; 7 nucleotides line up with TRBD2. The germline V gene has CDR1 SSHAT and CDR2 FNYEAQ (reference sequence). The CDR3 consists of 18 residues. Unmatched junction bases numbered 13, after V lost 1 base and J lost 2 bases.

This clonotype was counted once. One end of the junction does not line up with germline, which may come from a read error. Written as DNA, the CDR3 is TGTGCCAGCAGCCTGGGGGGAGCGGTCACCAGGGAGCTGTTTTTT. Translating it yields CASSLGGAVTRELFF. The chain joins TRBV6-1 to TRBJ2-2; weak D call: TRBD2 (6 bases). Germline V gene lookup returns CDR1 MNHNS and CDR2 SASEGT. The CDR3 is 15 residues long.

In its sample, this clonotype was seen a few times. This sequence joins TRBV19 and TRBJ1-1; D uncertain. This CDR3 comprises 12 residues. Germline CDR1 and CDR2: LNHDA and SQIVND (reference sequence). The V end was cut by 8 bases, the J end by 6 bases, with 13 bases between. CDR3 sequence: CASSLGSPEAFF. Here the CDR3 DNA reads TGTGCCAGTTCCCTGGGCAGCCCTGAAGCTTTCTTT.

CDR3 sequence (DNA): TGTGCCAGCTCACCAACGAGGGACACTGAAGCTTTCTTT. Translated: CASSPTRDTEAFF. The genes are TRBV18 and TRBJ1-1; no clear D gene. This CDR3 contains 13 residues. The germline CDR1 and CDR2 sequences are KGHSH and LQKENI. V was clipped by 2 bases and J by 3 bases, with 7 bases between them.

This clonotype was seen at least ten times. The CDR3 reads CASSEGNVYEQYF. CDR3 nucleotide sequence: TGTGCCAGCAGTGAAGGGAATGTTTACGAGCAGTACTTC. The chain employs TRBV2 and TRBJ2-7, with unresolved D. Per the germline V gene, CDR1 is SNHLY and CDR2 is FYNNEI. The ends were cut back, 1 base at V and 4 bases at J, with 8 bases in the middle. The CDR3 length is 13 residues.

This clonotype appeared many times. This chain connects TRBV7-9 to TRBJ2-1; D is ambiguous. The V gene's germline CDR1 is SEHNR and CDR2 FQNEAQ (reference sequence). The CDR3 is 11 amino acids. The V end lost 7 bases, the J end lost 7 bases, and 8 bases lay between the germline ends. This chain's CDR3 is CASTPKNEQFF. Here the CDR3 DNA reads TGTGCCAGCACCCCAAAAAATGAGCAGTTCTTC.

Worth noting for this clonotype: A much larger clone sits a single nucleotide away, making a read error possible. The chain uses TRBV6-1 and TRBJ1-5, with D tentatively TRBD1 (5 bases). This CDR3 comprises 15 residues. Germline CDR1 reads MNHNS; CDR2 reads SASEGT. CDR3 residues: CTSRAGGNSNQPQHF. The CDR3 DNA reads TGTACCAGCAGAGCCGGGGGGAATAGCAATCAGCCCCAGCATTTT.

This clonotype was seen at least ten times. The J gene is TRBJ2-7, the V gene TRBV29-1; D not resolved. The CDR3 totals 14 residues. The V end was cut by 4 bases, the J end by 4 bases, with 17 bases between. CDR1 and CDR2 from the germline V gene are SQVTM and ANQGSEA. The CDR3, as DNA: TGCAGCGTTGTATGGCCCCGAAAAGGGTACGAGCAGTACTTC. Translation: CSVVWPRKGYEQYF.

CDR3 in DNA: TGTGCCAGCAGCCTCGCCCGGGACCCCTGGACCCAGTACTTC. As protein: CASSLARDPWTQYF. V is TRBV5-6 and J is TRBJ2-5; D tentatively fits TRBD1 or TRBD2 (5 bases each). Deletions cut 4 bases from V and 7 bases from J, with 17 bases between. Germline V gives CDR1 SGHDT, CDR2 YYEEEE. This CDR3 has 14 residues.

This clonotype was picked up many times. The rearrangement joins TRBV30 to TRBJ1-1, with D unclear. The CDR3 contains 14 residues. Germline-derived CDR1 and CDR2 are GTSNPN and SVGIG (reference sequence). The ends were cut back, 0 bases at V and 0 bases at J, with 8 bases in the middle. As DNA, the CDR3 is TGTGCCTGGAGTGTATGGTTCCTGAACACTGAAGCTTTCTTT. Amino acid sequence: CAWSVWFLNTEAFF.